This T cell receptor beta chain was observed in a study of regulatory T cells in long-lasting Graves disease. The time point denotes: persistent/refractory GD, antithyroid drugs over 5 years with positive TRAb. PBMC-derived RNA was used for the TCR library. Xi'an, China, was home to the endocrinology department that provided patients. Germline values: CDR1 SGHRS, CDR2 YFSETQ. This CDR3 has 17 residues. V lost 0 bases to trimming and J lost 0 bases, with 10 bases between them. A single count supports this clonotype. This may be a read error, as it is one base from a much larger clone. Here the CDR3 omits its conserved ending phenylalanine or tryptophan, so a read error is the likely source. For TCR beta, libraries came from iRepertoire HTBI primers and Arm-PCR of CDR3 regions. From the multiplex PCR reads, TCRdb called clonotypes with MiXCR, one entry per CDR3 protein. The table shows roughly 300,000 distinct CDR3 sequences, with 20% to 25% occurring only once.

This chain links TRBV5-1 with TRBJ1-6; D uncertain. The TCR sequence derives from a female donor with Graves disease. Sequences were derived from peripheral blood mononuclear cells (PBMCs), sampled when the disease was refractory, from a patient treated with antithyroid drugs. The CDR3 nucleotides read TGCGCCAGCAGCTTGGACCTCGTCAGCTCCTATAATTCACCCCTCCACGTT. Translating gives CASSLDLVSSYNSPLHV.